The 26 T cell receptor beta chains presented below share a single source sample, sequenced in a study of blood T cell repertoires in COVID-19. Sequenced by immunoSEQ multiplex PCR; TCRdb stores in-frame clones only, minus some. The sample consists of more than 100,000 clones, about 80% of them appearing once. Sequencing was done on a sample of peripheral blood. The receptors were gathered from a human donor in a cohort sampled during active or convalescent COVID-19.

The chain couples TRBV5-1 to TRBJ1-1; D uncertain. The CDR3 has 13 amino acids. Germline CDR1 and CDR2: SGHRS and YFSETQ. V lost 0 bases to trimming and J lost 2 bases, with 5 bases between them. CDR3 DNA sequence: TGCGCCAGCAGCTTGGAAGCAAACACTGAAGCTTTCTTT. Protein product: CASSLEANTEAFF.

This chain links TRBV19 with TRBJ1-2, with 8 bases lining up with TRBD1. CDR3 length: 12 amino acids. Germline CDR1 LNHDA, CDR2 SQIVND (reference sequence). The ends lost 6 bases at V and 6 bases at J; junction bases unmatched: 3. The CDR3 reads CASSSQGDGYTF. The CDR3 DNA is TGTGCCAGTAGCTCACAGGGGGATGGCTACACCTTC.

The chain is built from TRBV6-5 and TRBJ2-1; 13 bases are a match to TRBD2. The CDR3 contains 16 residues. CDR1 MNHEY and CDR2 SVGAGI come from the germline V gene. V trimming: 4 bases; J trimming: 6 bases; junction bases outside the gene matches: 6. In nucleotides, the CDR3 is TGTGCCAGCAGTTTCGCCTGGACTAGCGGGGGCAATGAGCAGTTCTTC. It translates to CASSFAWTSGGNEQFF.

This sequence joins TRBV5-1 and TRBJ2-5; 13 bases line up with TRBD2. CDR1 and CDR2 from the germline V gene are SGHRS and YFSETQ. CDR3 length: 14 amino acids. After removal of 8 bases from V and 4 bases from J, the junction contained 5 bases not matched to a gene. This CDR3 is CASSGLAGLETQYF. CDR3 nucleotides: TGCGCCAGTTCGGGACTAGCGGGGTTAGAGACCCAGTACTTC.

The chain employs TRBV18 and TRBJ1-5; perhaps TRBD1 as D (5 bases). Trimming cost V 5 bases and J 2 bases, with 10 bases left between them. The CDR3 covers 14 residues. Germline V gene sequence: CDR1 KGHSH, CDR2 LQKENI. CDR3 in DNA: TGTGCCAGCTCATCCTCGGGGGGCAATCAGCCCCAGCATTTT. Its translation is CASSSSGGNQPQHF.

The rearrangement joins TRBV5-1 to TRBJ2-2; no clear D. V dropped 0 bases and J dropped 2 bases, with 8 bases sitting between them. The germline gives CDR1 SGHRS, CDR2 YFSETQ. The CDR3 sequence is 15 residues long. The CDR3 is CASSLATTNTGELFF. The DNA for the CDR3 is TGCGCCAGCAGCTTGGCCACGACTAACACCGGGGAGCTGTTTTTT.

This chain uses TRBV9 with TRBJ1-1; D is uncertain. With 3 bases removed from V and 3 bases from J, the gap between germline ends came to 6 bases. Germline values: CDR1 SGDLS, CDR2 YYNGEE. CDR3 length equals 12 residues. The CDR3 loop is CASSGTDTEAFF. DNA of the CDR3: TGTGCCAGCAGCGGTACAGACACTGAAGCTTTCTTT.

This clone came up a few times. The rearrangement uses TRBV7-8 and TRBJ1-4; weak D call: TRBD1 (5 bases). Germline V gene data show CDR1 as SGHVS and CDR2 as FQNEAQ. The V end was cut by 5 bases, the J end by 7 bases, with 14 bases between. This CDR3 has 14 residues. This chain's CDR3 is CASSVGRRGEKLFF. The CDR3 DNA reads as TGTGCCAGCAGCGTGGGAAGAAGGGGTGAAAAACTGTTTTTT.

CDR3 sequence (DNA): TGTGCCAGCAGCCAAGATCAGAGGCGTGGGAGGAACTATGGCTACACCTTC. It is translated as CASSQDQRRGRNYGYTF. The genes are TRBV14 and TRBJ1-2; D uncertain. Between the trimmed V and J ends, which lost 0 bases and 2 bases, there was a span of 16 bases. This CDR3 region has 17 residues. Looked up from germline, CDR1 is SGHDN and CDR2 is FVKESK.

The gene calls are TRBV3-1 (or the pseudogene TRBV3-2) and TRBJ1-1; 10 nucleotides agree with TRBD1. The CDR3 covers 14 residues. Trimming at V came to 1 base and at J to 4 bases, leaving 0 bases not matched to a gene. Per the germline V gene, CDR1 is LGHDT and CDR2 is YNNKEL (reference sequence). The CDR3 loop reads CASSQGDRGTEAFF. In DNA, the CDR3 is TGTGCCAGCAGCCAAGGGGACAGGGGCACTGAAGCTTTCTTT.

V is TRBV15 and J is TRBJ1-4; TRBD1 aligns across 7 bases. Trimming removed 9 bases from V and 3 bases from J; junction bases left unmatched: 4. The CDR3 covers 13 residues. Germline CDR1 and CDR2: LNHNV and YYDKDF (reference sequence). Here the CDR3 reads CATKQGPNEKLFF. The CDR3 nucleotides are TGTGCCACAAAACAGGGGCCTAATGAAAAACTGTTTTTT.

The chain is built from TRBV6-7 and TRBJ2-7; TRBD1 agrees at 7 bases. TRBV6-7 is labeled an ORF, and its function is uncertain. The CDR3 spans 15 residues. V was clipped by 6 bases and J by 1 base; unmatched bases: 9. The CDR3 region has the DNA TGTGCCAGCAGCCCCGGGACAGCTTCTTCCTACGAGCAGTACTTC. It specifies CASSPGTASSYEQYF.

V and J are TRBV18 and TRBJ1-1; the match to TRBD1 covers 7 bases. V dropped 5 bases and J dropped 1; count of bases not matched to a gene: 10. The CDR3 contains 16 residues. Germline CDR1 and CDR2: KGHSH and LQKENI. The CDR3 bases are TGTGCCAGCTCAGCTAGACAGGGTAAGGGGAACACTGAAGCTTTCTTT. Protein product: CASSARQGKGNTEAFF.

The gene calls are TRBV15 and TRBJ2-1, with TRBD1 identical over 7 bases. The CDR3 totals 16 residues. J was trimmed by 7 bases and V by 1 base; bases with no gene match: 10. Germline V gene sequence: CDR1 LNHNV, CDR2 YYDKDF (reference sequence). CDR3 protein: CATSRGGGFGMNEQFF. CDR3 DNA sequence: TGTGCCACCAGCAGAGGAGGGGGCTTCGGGATGAATGAGCAGTTCTTC.

The chain carries TRBV12-3 or TRBV12-4 and TRBJ2-3; D gene unclear. The CDR3 runs to 10 residues. The V end was cut by 3 bases, the J end by 10 bases, with 5 bases between. The CDR3: CASSFNAQYF. In DNA, the CDR3 is TGTGCCAGCAGTTTTAATGCGCAGTATTTT.

This rearrangement joins TRBV6-2 or TRBV6-3 to TRBJ2-7, with TRBD2 matching over 10 bases. Germline CDR1 reads MNHEY; CDR2 reads SVGEGT. The CDR3 sequence is 16 residues long. V gave up 2 bases and J gave up 4 bases; unmatched junction bases: 8. This CDR3 is CASSYHLHSGGYEQYF. The CDR3 nucleotides read TGTGCCAGCAGTTACCATCTCCATAGCGGGGGGTACGAGCAGTACTTC.

The V gene is TRBV5-1, the J gene TRBJ1-2, with a weak D call TRBD1 (5 bases). The CDR3 length is 13 residues. V shed 3 bases and J shed 7 bases, with 13 bases lying between them. Germline V gene lookup returns CDR1 SGHRS and CDR2 YFSETQ. The CDR3 spells CASSSRTGLGYTF. CDR3 DNA: TGCGCCAGCAGCTCCAGGACGGGACTTGGCTACACCTTC.

The chain links TRBV6-6 to TRBJ1-3; D remains unclear. This CDR3 comprises 13 residues. With 6 bases removed from V and 6 bases from J, the gap between germline ends came to 12 bases. Germline V gives CDR1 MNHNY, CDR2 SVGAGI (reference sequence). The CDR3 DNA sequence: TGTGCCAGCAGCCCCGACACCCTAAACACCATATATTTT. Protein sequence: CASSPDTLNTIYF.

The gene calls are TRBV2 and TRBJ1-5, with TRBD1 as a possible D gene (6 bases). The CDR3 has 14 residues. With 7 bases removed from V and 1 base from J, the gap between germline ends came to 11 bases. Germline V lookup: CDR1 SNHLY, CDR2 FYNNEI. CDR3 residues: CASKAGASNQPQHF. The DNA of the CDR3 is TGTGCCAGCAAGGCAGGGGCCAGCAATCAGCCCCAGCATTTT.

V gene TRBV12-3 or TRBV12-4 combines with J gene TRBJ1-1; D may be TRBD1 (5 bases). V was trimmed by 6 bases and J by 5 bases, leaving 13 bases between them. This CDR3 spans 13 amino acids. CDR3 DNA: TGTGCCAGCAGGCTCGGGCGGGGGACTGAAGCTTTCTTT. Encoded protein: CASRLGRGTEAFF.

This chain's CDR3 is CASSLAPGTGSDTQYF. CDR3 DNA sequence: TGTGCCAGCAGTTTAGCCCCGGGGACAGGGTCAGATACGCAGTATTTT. V gene TRBV27 combines with J gene TRBJ2-3; the match to TRBD1 covers 9 bases. The J segment lost 4 bases and the V segment lost 2 bases, leaving 7 bases of the junction unmatched. The germline V gene has CDR1 MNHEY and CDR2 SMNVEV (reference sequence). This CDR3 is 16 amino acids long.

V gene TRBV29-1 combines with J gene TRBJ1-6; 12 bases are shared with TRBD1. The germline gives CDR1 SQVTM, CDR2 ANQGSEA. Trimming cost V 6 bases and J 6 bases; bases outside gene matches: 9. The CDR3 has 16 amino acids. The CDR3: CSVPSGTGGLNSPLHF. The DNA for the CDR3 is TGCAGCGTACCTTCGGGGACAGGGGGCCTTAATTCACCCCTCCACTTT. The full variable domain, its missing parts supplied by reference TRBV29-1 and TRBJ1-6, is SAVISQKPSRDICQRGTSLTIQCQVDSQVTMMFWYRQQPGQSLTLIATANQGSEATYESGFVIDKFPISRPNLTFSTLTVSNMSPEDSSIYLCSVPSGTGGLNSPLHFGNGTRLTVT.

V usage is TRBV3-1 (or the pseudogene TRBV3-2) and J usage is TRBJ2-3, with a weak D call TRBD1 (5 bases). The V gene lost 3 bases and the J gene lost 2 bases, with 12 bases spanning the gap. The CDR3 extends over 15 amino acids. Germline V gene lookup returns CDR1 LGHDT and CDR2 YNNKEL (reference sequence). DNA for the CDR3: TGTGCCAGCAGCCATAGGGGTTCCCTCACAGATACGCAGTATTTT. It is translated as CASSHRGSLTDTQYF.

V and J are TRBV6-1 and TRBJ2-1, with a weak D call TRBD2 (6 bases). Between the trimmed V and J ends, which lost 2 bases and 1 base, there was a span of 12 bases. In germline, CDR1 is MNHNS, CDR2 SASEGT. The length of the CDR3 is 16 residues. CDR3 coding DNA: TGTGCCAGCAGTGAACAGGCGGGAAGGTCCTACAATGAGCAGTTCTTC. This sequence encodes CASSEQAGRSYNEQFF.

V is TRBV19 and J is TRBJ1-2; D not certain. The germline CDR1 and CDR2 sequences are LNHDA and SQIVND (reference sequence). V gave up 4 bases and J gave up 3 bases, with 6 bases separating them. The CDR3 contains 12 residues. As DNA, the CDR3 is TGTGCCAGTAGTAGACTCTACTATGGCTACACCTTC. It translates to CASSRLYYGYTF.

The CDR3 reads CASSFDRDGYGYTF. In nucleotides, the CDR3 is TGTGCCAGCAGCTTTGACAGGGACGGCTATGGCTACACCTTC. The V gene is TRBV11-3, the J gene TRBJ1-2; 7 bases align to TRBD1. This CDR3 has 14 amino acids. V lost 3 bases to trimming and J lost 4 bases; unmatched junction nucleotides: 5. Germline CDR1 and CDR2: SGHNT and YENEEA.